This entry is about one T cell receptor (beta chain). This specimen belongs to a study of technical replicates of blood from a few donors. Trimming took 5 bases from V and 0 from J, leaving 16 bases between them. Germline CDR1 reads SEHNR; CDR2 reads FQNEAQ (reference sequence). The CDR3 sequence is 17 residues long. Sequencing was performed with immunoSEQ multiplex PCR; in TCRdb, only in-frame clones are kept and a portion is missing. The repertoire holds about 85,000 clones, approximately 94% seen once, with around 0.25% in the top ten. The rearrangement links TRBV7-9 to TRBJ2-2; D possibly corresponds to TRBD2 (5 bases). The receptor comes from a human donor in good health. Sequencing was done on a sample of T cells isolated from PBMCs. The CDR3: CASSTLGANSNTGELFF. The CDR3, as DNA: TGTGCCAGCAGCACCTTGGGAGCAAATTCGAACACCGGGGAGCTGTTTTTT.